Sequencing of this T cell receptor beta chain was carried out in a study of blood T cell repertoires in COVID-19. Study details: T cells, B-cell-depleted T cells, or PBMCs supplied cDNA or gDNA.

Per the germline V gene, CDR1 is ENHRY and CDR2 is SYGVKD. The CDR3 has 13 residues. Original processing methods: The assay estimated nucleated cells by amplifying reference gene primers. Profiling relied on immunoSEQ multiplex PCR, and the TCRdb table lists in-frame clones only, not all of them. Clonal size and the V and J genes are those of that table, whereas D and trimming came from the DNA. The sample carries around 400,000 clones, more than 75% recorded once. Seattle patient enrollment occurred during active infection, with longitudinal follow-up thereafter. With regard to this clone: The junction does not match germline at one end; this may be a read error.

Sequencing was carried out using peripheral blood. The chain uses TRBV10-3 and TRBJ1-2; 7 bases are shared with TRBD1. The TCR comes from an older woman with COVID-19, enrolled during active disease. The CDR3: CAISESGQATFSF. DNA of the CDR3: TGTGCCATCAGTGAGTCTGGACAGGCCACTTTCTCCTTC.